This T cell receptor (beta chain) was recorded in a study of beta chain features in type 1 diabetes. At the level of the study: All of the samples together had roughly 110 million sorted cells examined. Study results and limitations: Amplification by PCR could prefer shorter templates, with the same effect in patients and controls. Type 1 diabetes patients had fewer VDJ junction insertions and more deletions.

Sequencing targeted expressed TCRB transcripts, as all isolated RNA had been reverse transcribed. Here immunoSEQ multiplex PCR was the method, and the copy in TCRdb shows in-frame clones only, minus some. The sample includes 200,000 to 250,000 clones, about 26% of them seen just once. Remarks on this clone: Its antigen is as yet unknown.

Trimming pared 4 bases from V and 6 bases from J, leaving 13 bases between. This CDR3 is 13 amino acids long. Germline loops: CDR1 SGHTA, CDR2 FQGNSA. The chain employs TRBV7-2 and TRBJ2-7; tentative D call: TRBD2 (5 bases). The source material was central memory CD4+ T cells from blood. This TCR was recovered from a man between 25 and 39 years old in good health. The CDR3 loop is CASSSLTRGEQYF. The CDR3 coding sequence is TGTGCCAGCAGCTCCCTCACACGGGGCGAGCAGTACTTC.